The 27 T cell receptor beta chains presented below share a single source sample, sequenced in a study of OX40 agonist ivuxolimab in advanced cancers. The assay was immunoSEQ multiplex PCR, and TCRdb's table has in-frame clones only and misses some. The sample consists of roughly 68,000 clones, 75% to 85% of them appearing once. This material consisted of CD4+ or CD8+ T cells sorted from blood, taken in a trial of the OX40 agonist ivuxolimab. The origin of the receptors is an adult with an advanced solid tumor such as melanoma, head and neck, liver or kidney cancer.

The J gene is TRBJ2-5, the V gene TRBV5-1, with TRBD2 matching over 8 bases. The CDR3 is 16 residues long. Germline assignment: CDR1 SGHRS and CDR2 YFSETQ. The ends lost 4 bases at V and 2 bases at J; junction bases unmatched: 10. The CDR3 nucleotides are TGCGCCAGCAGCGCGAGCGGGGCTAGCGGGCAAGAGACCCAGTACTTC. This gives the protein CASSASGASGQETQYF.

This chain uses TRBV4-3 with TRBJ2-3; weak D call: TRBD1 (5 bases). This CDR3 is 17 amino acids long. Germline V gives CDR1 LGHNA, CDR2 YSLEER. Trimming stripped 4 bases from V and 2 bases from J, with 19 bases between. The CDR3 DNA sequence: TGCGCCAGCAGCCGTGGTGTGATTGGGGCCTTCACAGATACGCAGTATTTT. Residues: CASSRGVIGAFTDTQYF.

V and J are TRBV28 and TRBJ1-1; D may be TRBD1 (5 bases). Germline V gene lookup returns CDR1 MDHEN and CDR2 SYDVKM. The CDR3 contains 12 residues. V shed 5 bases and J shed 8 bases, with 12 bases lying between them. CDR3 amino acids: CASSQTDREAFF. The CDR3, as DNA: TGTGCCAGCAGTCAAACAGACAGAGAAGCTTTCTTT.

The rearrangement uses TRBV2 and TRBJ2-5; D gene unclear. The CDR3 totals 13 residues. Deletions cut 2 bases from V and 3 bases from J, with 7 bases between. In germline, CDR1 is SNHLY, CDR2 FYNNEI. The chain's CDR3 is CASSETQKETQYF. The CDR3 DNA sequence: TGTGCCAGCAGTGAAACCCAGAAAGAGACCCAGTACTTC. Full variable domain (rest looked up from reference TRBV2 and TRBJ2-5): EPEVTQTPSHQVTQMGQEVILRCVPISNHLYFYWYRQILGQKVEFLVSFYNNEISEKSEIFDDQFSVERPDGSNFTLKIRSTKLEDSAMYFCASSETQKETQYFGPGTRLLVL.

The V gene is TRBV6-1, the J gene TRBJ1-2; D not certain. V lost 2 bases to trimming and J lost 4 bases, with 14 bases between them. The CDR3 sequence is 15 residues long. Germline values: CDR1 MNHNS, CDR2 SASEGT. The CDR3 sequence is CASSESFGSLYGYTF. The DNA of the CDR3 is TGTGCCAGCAGTGAAAGTTTTGGCAGTCTCTATGGCTACACCTTC.

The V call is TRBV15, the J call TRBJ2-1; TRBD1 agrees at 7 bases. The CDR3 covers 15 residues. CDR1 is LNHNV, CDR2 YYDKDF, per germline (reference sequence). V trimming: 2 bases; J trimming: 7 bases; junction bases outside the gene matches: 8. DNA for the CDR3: TGTGCCACCAGCAGAAACTCTAACAGGGGTAATGAGCAGTTCTTC. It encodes CATSRNSNRGNEQFF. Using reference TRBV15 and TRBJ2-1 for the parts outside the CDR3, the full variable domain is DAMVIQNPRYQVTQFGKPVTLSCSQTLNHNVMYWYQQKSSQAPKLLFHYYDKDFNNEADTPDNFQSRRPNTSFCFLDIRSPGLGDTAMYLCATSRNSNRGNEQFFGPGTRLTVL.

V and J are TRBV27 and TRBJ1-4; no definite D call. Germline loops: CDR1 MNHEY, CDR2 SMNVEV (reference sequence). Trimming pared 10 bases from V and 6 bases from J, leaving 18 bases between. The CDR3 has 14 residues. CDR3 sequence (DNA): TGTGCCACTCGACTAACGAGTGGAGATGAAAAACTGTTTTTT. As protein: CATRLTSGDEKLFF. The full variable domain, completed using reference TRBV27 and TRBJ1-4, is EAQVTQNPRYLITVTGKKLTVTCSQNMNHEYMSWYRQDPGLGLRQIYYSMNVEVTDKGDVPEGYKVSRKEKRNFPLILESPSPNQTSLYFCATRLTSGDEKLFFGSGTQLSVL.

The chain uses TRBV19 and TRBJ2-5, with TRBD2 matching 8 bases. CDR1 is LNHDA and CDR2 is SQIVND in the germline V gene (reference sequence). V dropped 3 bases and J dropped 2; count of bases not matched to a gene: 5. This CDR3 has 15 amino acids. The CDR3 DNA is TGTGCCAGTAGTATCCGGGGGGGCCTACAAGAGACCCAGTACTTC. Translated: CASSIRGGLQETQYF.

CDR3 in amino acids: CASSPGQGGRTEAFF. For the CDR3, the DNA is TGTGCCAGCAGTCCGGGACAGGGGGGAAGGACTGAAGCTTTCTTT. The chain has TRBV5-4 and TRBJ1-1; 11 bases fit TRBD1. Germline lookup yields CDR1 SGHNT and CDR2 YYREEE (reference sequence). V shed 5 bases and J 5 bases; nucleotides not matched to a gene: 8. The CDR3 is 15 residues long. The variable domain in full, completed from reference TRBV5-4 and TRBJ1-1, reads ETGVTQSPTHLIKTRGQQVTLRCSSQSGHNTVSWYQQALGQGPQFIFQYYREEENGRGNFPPRFSGLQFPNYSSELNVNALELDDSALYLCASSPGQGGRTEAFFGQGTRLTVV.

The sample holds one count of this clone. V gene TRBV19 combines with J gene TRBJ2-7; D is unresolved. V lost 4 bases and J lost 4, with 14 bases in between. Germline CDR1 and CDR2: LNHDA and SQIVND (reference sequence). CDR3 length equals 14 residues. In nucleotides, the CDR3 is TGTGCCAGTAGTAGGAACCACGACGGTTACGAGCAGTACTTC. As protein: CASSRNHDGYEQYF. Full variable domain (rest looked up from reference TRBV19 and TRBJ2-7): DGGITQSPKYLFRKEGQNVTLSCEQNLNHDAMYWYRQDPGQGLRLIYYSQIVNDFQKGDIAEGYSVSREKKESFPLTVTSAQKNPTAFYLCASSRNHDGYEQYFGPGTRLTVT.

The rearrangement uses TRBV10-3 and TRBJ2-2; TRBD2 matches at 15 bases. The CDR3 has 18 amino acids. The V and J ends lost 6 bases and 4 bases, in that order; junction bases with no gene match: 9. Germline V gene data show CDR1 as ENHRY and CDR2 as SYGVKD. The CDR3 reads CAISPGLAGGKGTGELFF. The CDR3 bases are TGTGCCATCAGCCCCGGACTAGCGGGAGGGAAGGGCACCGGGGAGCTGTTTTTT.

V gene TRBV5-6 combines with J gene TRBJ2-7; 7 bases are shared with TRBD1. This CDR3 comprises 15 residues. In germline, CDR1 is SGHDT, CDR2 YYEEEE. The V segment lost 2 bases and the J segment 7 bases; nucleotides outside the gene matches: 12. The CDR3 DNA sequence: TGTGCCAGCAGCTTTACAGGGGTCAACCTACAGGAGCAGTACTTC. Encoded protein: CASSFTGVNLQEQYF.

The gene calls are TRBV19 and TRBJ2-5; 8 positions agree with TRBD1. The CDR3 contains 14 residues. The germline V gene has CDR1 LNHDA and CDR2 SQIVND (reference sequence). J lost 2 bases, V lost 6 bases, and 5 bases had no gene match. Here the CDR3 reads CASRDQGAQETQYF. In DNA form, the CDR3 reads TGTGCCAGTAGAGACCAGGGGGCTCAAGAGACCCAGTACTTC.

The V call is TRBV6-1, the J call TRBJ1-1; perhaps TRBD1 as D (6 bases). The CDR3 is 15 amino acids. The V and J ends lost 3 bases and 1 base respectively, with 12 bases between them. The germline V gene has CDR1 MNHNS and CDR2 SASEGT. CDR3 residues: CASSDRAGENTEAFF. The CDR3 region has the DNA TGTGCCAGCAGTGATAGGGCAGGGGAGAACACTGAAGCTTTCTTT.

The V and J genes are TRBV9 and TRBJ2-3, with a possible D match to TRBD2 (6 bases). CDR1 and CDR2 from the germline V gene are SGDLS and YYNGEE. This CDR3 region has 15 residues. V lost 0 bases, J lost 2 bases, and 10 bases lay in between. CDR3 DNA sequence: TGTGCCAGCAGCGTAGATTGGGGGGACACAGATACGCAGTATTTT. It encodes CASSVDWGDTDTQYF.

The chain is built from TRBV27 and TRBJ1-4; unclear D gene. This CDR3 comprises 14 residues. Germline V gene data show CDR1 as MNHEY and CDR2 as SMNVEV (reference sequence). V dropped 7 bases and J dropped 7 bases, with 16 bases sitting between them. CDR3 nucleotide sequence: TGTGCCAGCAAAGCCGGGGTCTACGCTGAAAAACTGTTTTTT. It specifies CASKAGVYAEKLFF.

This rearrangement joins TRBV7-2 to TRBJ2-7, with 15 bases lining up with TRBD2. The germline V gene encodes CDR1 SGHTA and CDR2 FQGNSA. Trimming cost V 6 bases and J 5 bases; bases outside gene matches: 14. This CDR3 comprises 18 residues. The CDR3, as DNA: TGTGCCAGCAGTTTCAGGATAGGGACTAGCGGGAGGTTAAACGAGCAGTACTTC. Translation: CASSFRIGTSGRLNEQYF.

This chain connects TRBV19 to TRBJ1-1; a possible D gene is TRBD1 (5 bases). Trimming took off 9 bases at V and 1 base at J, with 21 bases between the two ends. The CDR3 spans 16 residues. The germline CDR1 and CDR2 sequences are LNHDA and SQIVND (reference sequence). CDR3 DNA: TGTGCCAGCTTCCCCGGGGGGGAAGAGGGGAACACTGAAGCTTTCTTT. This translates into CASFPGGEEGNTEAFF.

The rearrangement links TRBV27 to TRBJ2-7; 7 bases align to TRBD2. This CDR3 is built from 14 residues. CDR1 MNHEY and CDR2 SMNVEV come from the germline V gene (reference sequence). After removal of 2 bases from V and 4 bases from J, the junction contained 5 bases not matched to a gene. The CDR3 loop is CASSLAGEGYEQYF. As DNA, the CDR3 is TGTGCCAGCAGTTTAGCGGGGGAAGGATACGAGCAGTACTTC.

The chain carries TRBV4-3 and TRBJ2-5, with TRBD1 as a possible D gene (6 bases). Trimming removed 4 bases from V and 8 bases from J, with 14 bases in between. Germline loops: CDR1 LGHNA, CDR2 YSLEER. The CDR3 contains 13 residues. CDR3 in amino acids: CASSRTGSATQYF. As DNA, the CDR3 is TGCGCCAGCAGCCGAACAGGGAGCGCTACCCAGTACTTC.

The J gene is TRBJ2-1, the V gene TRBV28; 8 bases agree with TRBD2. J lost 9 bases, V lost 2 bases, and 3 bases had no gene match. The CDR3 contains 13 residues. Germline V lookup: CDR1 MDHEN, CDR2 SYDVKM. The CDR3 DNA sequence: TGTGCCAGCAGTTTAATCCGGGAGGGTGAGCAGTTCTTC. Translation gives CASSLIREGEQFF.

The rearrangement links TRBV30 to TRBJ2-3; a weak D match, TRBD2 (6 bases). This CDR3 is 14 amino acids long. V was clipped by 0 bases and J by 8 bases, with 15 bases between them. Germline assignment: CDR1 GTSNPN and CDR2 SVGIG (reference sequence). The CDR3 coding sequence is TGTGCCTGGAGTGTTAACAGCGCGGGAAGTACGCAGTATTTT. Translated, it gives CAWSVNSAGSTQYF.

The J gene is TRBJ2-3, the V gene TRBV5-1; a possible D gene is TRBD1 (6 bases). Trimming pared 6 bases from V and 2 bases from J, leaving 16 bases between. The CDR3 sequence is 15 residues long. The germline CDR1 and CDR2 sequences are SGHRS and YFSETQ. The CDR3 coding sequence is TGCGCCAGCAACGCCGGGACATCCACCACAGATACGCAGTATTTT. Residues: CASNAGTSTTDTQYF.

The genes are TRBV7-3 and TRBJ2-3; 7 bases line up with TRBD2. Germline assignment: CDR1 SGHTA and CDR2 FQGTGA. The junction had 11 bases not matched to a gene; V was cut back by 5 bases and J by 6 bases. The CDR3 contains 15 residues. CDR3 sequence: CASSLGLLESDTQYF. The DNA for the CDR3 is TGTGCCAGCAGCCTGGGACTATTGGAGTCGGATACGCAGTATTTT.

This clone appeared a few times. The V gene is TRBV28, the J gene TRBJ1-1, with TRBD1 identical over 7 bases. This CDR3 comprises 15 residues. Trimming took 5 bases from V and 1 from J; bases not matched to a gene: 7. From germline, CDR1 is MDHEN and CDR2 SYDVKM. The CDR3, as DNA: TGTGCCAGCAGTCCAGGGGGGGTCGAGAACACTGAAGCTTTCTTT. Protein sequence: CASSPGGVENTEAFF.

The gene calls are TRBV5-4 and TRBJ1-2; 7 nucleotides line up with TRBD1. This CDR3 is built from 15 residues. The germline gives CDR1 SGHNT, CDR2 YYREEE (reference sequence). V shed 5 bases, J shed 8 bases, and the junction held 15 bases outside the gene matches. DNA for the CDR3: TGTGCCAGCAGGGGAAAGGGGGCGCAGGTTGGCGGCTACACCTTC. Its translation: CASRGKGAQVGGYTF.

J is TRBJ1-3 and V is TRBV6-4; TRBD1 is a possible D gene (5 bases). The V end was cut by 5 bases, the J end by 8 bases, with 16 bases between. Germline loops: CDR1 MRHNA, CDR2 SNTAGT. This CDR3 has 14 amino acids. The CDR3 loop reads CASSWFTGRYTIYF. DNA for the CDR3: TGTGCCAGCAGTTGGTTCACAGGTAGATACACCATATATTTT.